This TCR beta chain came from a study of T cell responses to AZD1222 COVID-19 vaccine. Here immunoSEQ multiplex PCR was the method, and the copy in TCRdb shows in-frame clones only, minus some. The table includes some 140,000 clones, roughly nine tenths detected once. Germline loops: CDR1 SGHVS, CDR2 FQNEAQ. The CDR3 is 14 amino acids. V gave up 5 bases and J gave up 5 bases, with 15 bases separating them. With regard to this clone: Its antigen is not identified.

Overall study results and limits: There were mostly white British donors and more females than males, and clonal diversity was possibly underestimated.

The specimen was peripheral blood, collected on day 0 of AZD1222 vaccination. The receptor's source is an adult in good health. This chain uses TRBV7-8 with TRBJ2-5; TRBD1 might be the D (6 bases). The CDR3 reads CASSPPTGSETQYF. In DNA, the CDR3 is TGTGCCAGCAGCCCACCAACAGGGTCGGAGACCCAGTACTTC.